This entry lists 15 T cell receptor beta chains sequenced from one sample in a study of blood T cell repertoires in COVID-19. Using immunoSEQ multiplex PCR, the repertoire was profiled, and TCRdb retains in-frame clones only, with some absent. The sample shows about 69,000 clones, under 85% of them seen only once. Sequences were obtained from peripheral blood. These receptors all stem from a man aged 60 to 75 with acute or convalescent COVID-19.

The CDR3 coding sequence is TGTGCCATCAGTGAGAGATTCGGCAGGGCCAATTCACCCCTCCACTTT. Translation: CAISERFGRANSPLHF. This chain uses TRBV10-3 with TRBJ1-6, with D possibly being TRBD1 (5 bases). Per germline, CDR1 ENHRY and CDR2 SYGVKD. This CDR3 region has 16 residues. Trimming removed 2 bases from V and 7 bases from J, with 15 bases in between.

The rearrangement links TRBV6-2 or TRBV6-3 to TRBJ2-7; TRBD1 matches at 7 bases. CDR1 MNHEY and CDR2 SVGEGT come from the germline V gene. The CDR3 has 15 amino acids. After removal of 6 bases from V and 8 bases from J, the junction contained 16 bases not matched to a gene. The CDR3, as DNA: TGTGCCAGCAGCCCGTCAACAGGGGACGGTACGAAGCAGTACTTC. Encoded protein: CASSPSTGDGTKQYF.

The rearrangement uses TRBV11-2 and TRBJ2-1; 10 bases agree with TRBD2. From germline, CDR1 is SGHAT and CDR2 FQNNGV. J was trimmed by 0 bases and V by 5 bases; bases with no gene match: 1. The CDR3 totals 15 residues. The CDR3 coding sequence is TGTGCCAGCAGCCCTAGCGGGGGCTCCTACAATGAGCAGTTCTTC. Its translation: CASSPSGGSYNEQFF.

The chain carries TRBV18 and TRBJ1-2; TRBD1 agrees at 7 bases. V was clipped by 2 bases and J by 0 bases; unmatched bases: 3. CDR1 and CDR2 from the germline V gene are KGHSH and LQKENI. This CDR3 is built from 15 residues. The CDR3 DNA is TGTGCCAGCTCACCAACAGGGACAGCTAACTATGGCTACACCTTC. Amino acid sequence: CASSPTGTANYGYTF.

The J gene is TRBJ1-1, the V gene TRBV7-8; TRBD1 agrees at 9 bases. This CDR3 is 19 amino acids long. Germline CDR1 and CDR2: SGHVS and FQNEAQ. The V segment lost 2 bases and the J segment 2 bases; nucleotides outside the gene matches: 15. This chain's CDR3 is CASSLWVTFTGGLNTEAFF. The CDR3 bases are TGTGCCAGCAGCTTATGGGTCACTTTCACAGGGGGCCTTAACACTGAAGCTTTCTTT.

Of note for this clone: This specimen includes other DNA sequences encoding the same CDR3. V is TRBV12-3 or TRBV12-4 and J is TRBJ1-2, with D tentatively TRBD1 (5 bases). CDR3 length: 11 amino acids. V was pared by 5 bases and J by 5 bases, with 6 bases between. As DNA, the CDR3 is TGTGCCAGCAGTCGGGGGTATGGCTACACCTTC. This encodes CASSRGYGYTF.

The chain recombines TRBV18 with TRBJ2-2, with 10 bases fitting TRBD1. CDR1 and CDR2 from the germline V gene are KGHSH and LQKENI. J lost 7 bases, V lost 10 bases, and 6 bases had no gene match. The CDR3 totals 13 residues. The CDR3 is CATETGGDGELFF. In DNA, the CDR3 is TGTGCCACGGAGACAGGGGGCGACGGGGAGCTGTTTTTT.

The chain links TRBV14 to TRBJ2-5, with D perhaps TRBD2 (5 bases). V was shortened by 1 base and J by 2 bases, with 17 bases between the two germline ends. The CDR3 runs to 17 residues. CDR1 is SGHDN, CDR2 FVKESK, per germline. CDR3 sequence (DNA): TGTGCCAGCAGCCAAGTGATCGGCGGGCTTCCACAAGAGACCCAGTACTTC. It yields the protein CASSQVIGGLPQETQYF.

The chain combines TRBV4-1 with TRBJ1-2, with TRBD1 matching 11 bases. CDR3 length equals 15 residues. In germline, CDR1 is MGHRA, CDR2 YSYEKL. With V trimmed by 7 bases and J by 5 bases, 9 bases remained unmatched. CDR3 in amino acids: CASTAGTGGNYGYTF. CDR3 sequence (DNA): TGCGCCAGCACCGCTGGGACAGGGGGGAATTATGGCTACACCTTC.

This sequence joins TRBV5-6 and TRBJ1-2; TRBD1 might be the D (5 bases). The CDR3 has 15 residues. Germline CDR1 reads SGHDT; CDR2 reads YYEEEE. Deletions cut 4 bases from V and 3 bases from J, with 16 bases between. The CDR3 coding sequence is TGTGCCAGCAGCCCCTCCGGGGGAGGCCACTATGGCTACACCTTC. This encodes CASSPSGGGHYGYTF.

The gene calls are TRBV6-2 or TRBV6-3 and TRBJ2-7, with 7 positions matching TRBD2. Germline V gene sequence: CDR1 MNHEY, CDR2 SVGEGT. The CDR3 extends over 14 amino acids. The trim removed 4 bases at V and 2 bases at J, leaving 5 bases unmatched. The CDR3 sequence: CASSWTRSAYEQYF. CDR3 in DNA: TGTGCCAGCAGTTGGACTAGGTCGGCCTACGAGCAGTACTTC.

Only a few counts were recorded for this clone. The chain combines TRBV19 with TRBJ1-4, with D uncertain. Trimming left V 5 bases short and J 3 bases short, with 4 bases between. The CDR3 has 12 residues. Germline CDR1 and CDR2: LNHDA and SQIVND (reference sequence). CDR3 coding DNA: TGTGCCAGTAGTCGCGCTAATGAAAAACTGTTTTTT. The encoded protein is CASSRANEKLFF.

This chain links TRBV5-8 with TRBJ1-1, with TRBD1 matching 8 bases. Germline V gene lookup returns CDR1 SGHTS and CDR2 YDEGEE. The length of the CDR3 is 16 residues. J gave up 0 bases and V 0 bases, and 4 bases lay outside the gene matches. The CDR3 reads CASSLARQGMNTEAFF. The CDR3 nucleotides read TGTGCCAGCAGCTTGGCACGACAGGGGATGAACACTGAAGCTTTCTTT.

The genes are TRBV11-2 and TRBJ2-3; 10 bases line up with TRBD1. After removal of 3 bases from V and 1 base from J, the junction contained 7 bases not matched to a gene. The CDR3 loop spans 17 amino acids. Germline loops: CDR1 SGHAT, CDR2 FQNNGV. DNA for the CDR3: TGTGCCAGCAGCTTCTTAGGGACAGGGGTAGGCACAGATACGCAGTATTTT. Protein sequence: CASSFLGTGVGTDTQYF.

The CDR3 DNA reads as TGTGCCAGCAGTTACCTGAGGGGGCAATACCAGCCCCAGCATTTT. Amino acid sequence: CASSYLRGQYQPQHF. This chain joins TRBV6-2 or TRBV6-3 and TRBJ1-5; 7 nucleotides agree with TRBD1. V was pared by 2 bases and J by 7 bases, with 8 bases of the junction left unmatched. Germline loops: CDR1 MNHEY, CDR2 SVGEGT. The length of the CDR3 is 15 residues.